The 30 T cell receptor beta chains below were found in one sample sequenced in a study of blood T cell repertoires in COVID-19. Generated by immunoSEQ multiplex PCR, the TCRdb table keeps only in-frame clones and is missing some. This table has roughly 250,000 clones, 70% to 90% appearing once. Sequenced: peripheral blood. Source of these receptors: a middle-aged woman who had recovered from COVID-19.

The CDR3 bases are TGTGCCAGCTCTGCAGACAGGGATTCACCCCTCCACTTT. It yields the protein CASSADRDSPLHF. This chain links TRBV18 with TRBJ1-6; 7 nucleotides agree with TRBD1. Germline V lookup: CDR1 KGHSH, CDR2 LQKENI. V was pared by 6 bases and J by 8 bases, with 4 bases of the junction left unmatched. The CDR3 is 13 amino acids.

The chain recombines TRBV5-4 with TRBJ2-7; 14 positions match TRBD2. J gave up 11 bases and V 4 bases, and 8 bases lay outside the gene matches. The CDR3 totals 14 residues. Germline V gene sequence: CDR1 SGHNT, CDR2 YYREEE (reference sequence). CDR3: CASSPAGLAGVEYF. The CDR3 DNA follows: TGTGCCAGCAGCCCGGCGGGACTAGCGGGAGTCGAGTACTTC.

The J gene is TRBJ1-1, the V gene TRBV18; D is undetermined. CDR1 and CDR2 (germline): KGHSH, LQKENI. The CDR3 sequence is 14 residues long. Trimming stripped 6 bases from V and 1 base from J, with 12 bases between. CDR3 sequence: CASSERPGNTEAFF. The CDR3 DNA sequence: TGTGCCAGCTCCGAACGGCCGGGGAACACTGAAGCTTTCTTT.

The chain carries TRBV7-2 and TRBJ2-7; weak D call: TRBD2 (5 bases). CDR1 SGHTA and CDR2 FQGNSA come from the germline V gene. V gave up 1 base and J gave up 0 bases, with 10 bases separating them. The CDR3 runs to 15 residues. The DNA for the CDR3 is TGTGCCAGCAGCTTAGGTAGTGCGGGCTCCTACGAGCAGTACTTC. It yields the protein CASSLGSAGSYEQYF.

This CDR3 is CASSPLSGGGSDTQYF. The CDR3 nucleotides are TGTGCCAGCTCACCCCTTTCGGGGGGAGGGTCAGATACGCAGTATTTT. The genes are TRBV18 and TRBJ2-3, with 7 bases fitting TRBD2. CDR1 KGHSH and CDR2 LQKENI come from the germline V gene. The V segment lost 3 bases and the J segment 4 bases; nucleotides outside the gene matches: 10. The CDR3 is 16 amino acids.

The chain joins TRBV11-2 to TRBJ2-5; no firm D call. Trimming took off 2 bases at V and 5 bases at J, with 18 bases between the two ends. The CDR3 has 16 residues. Germline V CDR1 and CDR2: SGHAT, FQNNGV. This chain's CDR3 is CASSLTHPDLRETQYF. CDR3 DNA: TGTGCCAGCAGCTTAACTCATCCGGATTTGAGGGAGACCCAGTACTTC.

The V call is TRBV12-3 or TRBV12-4, the J call TRBJ1-2; 7 bases align to TRBD1. This CDR3 spans 11 amino acids. J gave up 12 bases and V 6 bases, and 7 bases lay outside the gene matches. CDR3 loop: CASRTGLLDTF. The CDR3 region has the DNA TGTGCCAGCAGGACAGGGCTTCTCGACACCTTC.

The V gene is TRBV21-1, the J gene TRBJ2-3; the D call TRBD1 from the table was never checked on the DNA. TRBV21-1 is a listed pseudogene. The CDR3 has 16 amino acids. The CDR3 region is CASSTLDRGVADTQYF. CDR3 bases: TGTGCCAGCAGCACCCTGGACAGGGGTGTAGCAGATACGCAGTATTTT.

V usage is TRBV24-1 and J usage is TRBJ2-3; 10 positions match TRBD1. Germline V gene lookup returns CDR1 KGHDR and CDR2 SFDVKD. Germline trimming cut 5 bases from V and 2 bases from J; bases unmatched to any gene: 9. The CDR3 contains 17 residues. CDR3 sequence reads: CATSGTPGTGVTDTQYF. The CDR3 region has the DNA TGTGCCACCAGTGGCACCCCAGGGACAGGGGTCACAGATACGCAGTATTTT.

This clone was seen only once. The rearrangement links TRBV7-9 to TRBJ1-1; maybe TRBD1 (6 bases). The CDR3 consists of 15 residues. V lost 1 base, J lost 2 bases, and 11 bases lay in between. Per germline, CDR1 SEHNR and CDR2 FQNEAQ (reference sequence). In DNA, the CDR3 is TGTGCCAGCAGCTTAGTTGGCAGGGGAAACACTGAAGCTTTCTTT. This encodes CASSLVGRGNTEAFF. Full variable domain (missing parts from reference TRBV7-9 and TRBJ1-1): DTGVSQNPRHKITKRGQNVTFRCDPISEHNRLYWYRQTLGQGPEFLTYFQNEAQLEKSRLLSDRFSAERPKGSFSTLEIQRTEQGDSAMYLCASSLVGRGNTEAFFGQGTRLTVV.

The V call is TRBV27, the J call TRBJ2-1; D is perhaps TRBD1 (6 bases). The CDR3 has 14 amino acids. Trimming took off 3 bases at V and 9 bases at J, with 15 bases between the two ends. Germline loops: CDR1 MNHEY, CDR2 SMNVEV (reference sequence). DNA for the CDR3: TGTGCCAGCAGTTTCGACAGGTTGGACGGTGAGCAGTTCTTC. This codes for CASSFDRLDGEQFF.

This clone was detected a few times. This chain uses TRBV5-5 with TRBJ2-2, with D perhaps TRBD2 (5 bases). V lost 5 bases and J lost 2, with 10 bases in between. There are 14 residues in the CDR3. CDR1 SGHKS and CDR2 YYEKEE come from the germline V gene (reference sequence). The CDR3 reads CASRASRNTGELFF. The CDR3 DNA reads as TGTGCCAGCAGGGCTAGCCGAAACACCGGGGAGCTGTTTTTT.

The V call is TRBV7-8, the J call TRBJ2-2; TRBD2 aligns across 14 bases. J lost 7 bases, V lost 7 bases, and 14 bases had no gene match. Germline V CDR1 and CDR2: SGHVS, FQNEAQ. This CDR3 spans 18 amino acids. CDR3 coding DNA: TGTGCCAGCACCCGCACCGGGACTAGCGGGGGTTATATCGGGGAGCTGTTTTTT. Translation: CASTRTGTSGGYIGELFF.

This sequence joins TRBV5-1 and TRBJ1-5; TRBD1 might be the D (6 bases). CDR1 is SGHRS and CDR2 is YFSETQ in the germline V gene. The CDR3 is made up of 15 amino acids. V lost 1 base, J lost 1 base, and 9 bases lay in between. CDR3 sequence (DNA): TGCGCCAGCAGCTTGCAGGGGATCAGCAATCAGCCCCAGCATTTT. Amino acids: CASSLQGISNQPQHF.

This chain links TRBV7-2 with TRBJ1-5, with TRBD1 matching over 9 bases. The V gene end was trimmed by 4 bases and the J gene end by 4 bases; junction bases not matched to a gene: 5. CDR1 and CDR2 from the germline V gene are SGHTA and FQGNSA. CDR3 length: 15 amino acids. The CDR3 here is CASSSTGGKNQPQHF. CDR3 sequence (DNA): TGTGCCAGCAGCTCAACAGGGGGCAAGAATCAGCCCCAGCATTTT.

Only one count was recorded for this clone. The rearrangement joins TRBV25-1 to TRBJ1-1; no definite D call. V was trimmed by 4 bases and J by 2 bases, leaving 11 bases between them. CDR1 is MGHDK and CDR2 is SYGVNS in the germline V gene. The CDR3 runs to 14 residues. This CDR3 is CASSASETNTEAFF. The CDR3 DNA reads as TGTGCCAGCAGTGCGTCTGAAACAAACACTGAAGCTTTCTTT.

The V call is TRBV11-2, the J call TRBJ2-1; 7 positions match TRBD1. The J segment lost 1 base and the V segment lost 10 bases, leaving 13 bases of the junction unmatched. There are 16 residues in the CDR3. From germline, CDR1 is SGHAT and CDR2 FQNNGV. The CDR3 bases are TGTGCCATCTACCAACAGGGGCATTGGTCCTACAATGAGCAGTTCTTC. Its protein is CAIYQQGHWSYNEQFF.

J is TRBJ2-7 and V is TRBV6-5; 7 bases are shared with TRBD1. With 6 bases clipped from V and 3 bases from J, the junction kept 8 bases outside the gene matches. Looked up from germline, CDR1 is MNHEY and CDR2 is SVGAGI. This CDR3 has 14 residues. CDR3 bases: TGTGCCAGCAGCAGAGACAGGGATCGCTACGAGCAGTACTTC. Residues: CASSRDRDRYEQYF.

V and J are TRBV19 and TRBJ1-5; TRBD1 aligns across 8 bases. CDR3 length: 14 amino acids. Germline V lookup: CDR1 LNHDA, CDR2 SQIVND (reference sequence). V dropped 6 bases and J dropped 1; count of bases not matched to a gene: 2. The CDR3 DNA sequence: TGTGCCAGTAGGGACAGGGCAAGCAATCAGCCCCAGCATTTT. As protein: CASRDRASNQPQHF.

V gene TRBV5-5 combines with J gene TRBJ2-3; 8 bases fit TRBD1. With V trimmed by 0 bases and J by 10 bases, 7 bases remained unmatched. CDR1 and CDR2 from the germline V gene are SGHKS and YYEKEE (reference sequence). The CDR3 has 14 residues. CDR3 nucleotide sequence: TGTGCCAGCAGCTTGGCCCCCGACAGGGGCGCGCAGTATTTT. This gives the protein CASSLAPDRGAQYF.

The chain recombines TRBV11-1 with TRBJ2-1; TRBD2 matches at 8 bases. CDR3 size: 14 residues. J was trimmed by 6 bases and V by 2 bases; bases with no gene match: 3. Germline V CDR1 and CDR2: SGHAT, FQDESV (reference sequence). This CDR3 reads CASSLNGLANEQFF. CDR3 DNA sequence: TGTGCCAGCAGCTTAAACGGACTAGCCAATGAGCAGTTCTTC.

This rearrangement joins TRBV4-2 to TRBJ1-4; tentative D call: TRBD1 (5 bases). The CDR3 consists of 17 residues. CDR1 is LGHNA and CDR2 is YNFKEQ in the germline V gene. The V end lost 0 bases, the J end lost 4 bases, and 15 bases lay between the germline ends. Here the CDR3 DNA reads TGTGCCAGCAGCCAAGATTTCCAGACAGTCTTTAATGAAAAACTGTTTTTT. Amino acids: CASSQDFQTVFNEKLFF.

This chain joins TRBV6-4 and TRBJ2-1, with TRBD2 matching over 11 bases. Germline-derived CDR1 and CDR2 are MRHNA and SNTAGT. This CDR3 is 15 amino acids long. The junction had 3 bases not matched to a gene; V was cut back by 1 base and J by 7 bases. CDR3 DNA sequence: TGTGCCAGCAGTGACTTGACTAGCGGGACGAATGAGCAGTTCTTC. Encoded protein: CASSDLTSGTNEQFF.

J is TRBJ2-1 and V is TRBV3-1 (or the pseudogene TRBV3-2); perhaps TRBD1 as D (6 bases). CDR3 length: 11 residues. The V end was cut by 1 base, the J end by 11 bases, with 6 bases between. Looked up from germline, CDR1 is LGHDT and CDR2 is YNNKEL (reference sequence). The CDR3 spells CASSQGGQQFF. CDR3 nucleotide sequence: TGTGCCAGCAGCCAAGGGGGGCAGCAGTTCTTC.

This chain links TRBV5-4 with TRBJ2-1, with 7 bases matching TRBD1. CDR1 is SGHNT, CDR2 YYREEE, per germline (reference sequence). The CDR3 has 13 residues. Losses at the gene ends were 8 bases for V and 2 bases for J; bases not matched to a gene: 4. CDR3 nucleotide sequence: TGTGCCAGTGGGACAGCCACCTACAATGAGCAGTTCTTC. Translating it yields CASGTATYNEQFF.

This clone was observed once. The rearrangement links TRBV28 to TRBJ2-7; 9 nucleotides agree with TRBD1. Losses at the gene ends were 3 bases for V and 1 base for J; bases not matched to a gene: 4. Per germline, CDR1 MDHEN and CDR2 SYDVKM. This CDR3 spans 15 amino acids. The CDR3 DNA follows: TGTGCCAGCAGTTTTGGGGACAGGGAGTCCTACGAGCAGTACTTC. Translating gives CASSFGDRESYEQYF.

This rearrangement joins TRBV19 to TRBJ2-7; no definite D call. Trimming left V 6 bases short and J 3 bases short, with 12 bases between. CDR1 is LNHDA, CDR2 SQIVND, per germline (reference sequence). This CDR3 is 13 amino acids long. The CDR3 DNA reads TGTGCCAGTAGAGGCGGCAGTCACTACGAGCAGTACTTC. Amino acid sequence: CASRGGSHYEQYF.

CDR3 nucleotides: TGTGCCAGCAGCCCTTTGGGCGGGCTAGCGGGGGACCAAGAGACCCAGTACTTC. This translates into CASSPLGGLAGDQETQYF. The J gene is TRBJ2-5, the V gene TRBV7-9, with 10 nucleotides matching TRBD2. V lost 5 bases to trimming and J lost 0 bases; unmatched junction nucleotides: 12. Germline CDR1 is SEHNR and CDR2 is FQNEAQ (reference sequence). This CDR3 has 18 residues.

This sequence joins TRBV9 and TRBJ2-3; D is ambiguous. This CDR3 spans 15 amino acids. Germline lookup yields CDR1 SGDLS and CDR2 YYNGEE. V was pared by 2 bases and J by 4 bases, with 14 bases between. In DNA form, the CDR3 reads TGTGCCAGCAGCGTGGAGCCTGGGTCCGCAGATACGCAGTATTTT. Protein product: CASSVEPGSADTQYF.

This clone was observed once. The V gene is TRBV9, the J gene TRBJ2-7; possible D gene TRBD1, 5 bases. The CDR3 runs 13 residues. Trimming stripped 3 bases from V and 5 bases from J, with 12 bases between. CDR1 and CDR2 from the germline V gene are SGDLS and YYNGEE. The chain's CDR3 is CASSGAGSNEQYF. The CDR3 coding sequence is TGTGCCAGCAGCGGGGCAGGGTCCAACGAGCAGTACTTC.